This T cell receptor (beta chain) was found in a study of OX40 agonist ivuxolimab in advanced cancers. For the study at large: Every patient in dose escalation had hepatocellular carcinoma, melanoma, renal cell or head and neck cancer. Partial response was recorded in three patients: one hepatocellular carcinoma and two cutaneous melanoma cases.

Systemic immunosuppression or a history of autoimmune disease excluded patients. Here immunoSEQ multiplex PCR was the method, and the copy in TCRdb shows in-frame clones only, minus some. The sample yields about 29,000 clones, around nine tenths seen once. As regards this clone: What it binds is unknown.

Germline V gives CDR1 MNHEY, CDR2 SMNVEV (reference sequence). The ends were cut back, 6 bases at V and 1 base at J, with 12 bases in the middle. This CDR3 contains 14 residues. Study-wide findings and caveats: There was clonal expansion of CD4+ and CD8+ blood T cells by week 6 at 0.1 to 3.0 mg/kg.

The sequence came from an adult with an advanced solid tumor such as melanoma, head and neck, liver or kidney cancer. Sequenced material: CD4+ or CD8+ T cells sorted from blood, taken in a trial of the OX40 agonist ivuxolimab. This chain uses TRBV27 with TRBJ1-1, with unresolved D. The CDR3 here is CASSLSKRNTEAFF. The CDR3 nucleotides are TGTGCCAGCAGCCTATCGAAGCGGAACACTGAAGCTTTCTTT.